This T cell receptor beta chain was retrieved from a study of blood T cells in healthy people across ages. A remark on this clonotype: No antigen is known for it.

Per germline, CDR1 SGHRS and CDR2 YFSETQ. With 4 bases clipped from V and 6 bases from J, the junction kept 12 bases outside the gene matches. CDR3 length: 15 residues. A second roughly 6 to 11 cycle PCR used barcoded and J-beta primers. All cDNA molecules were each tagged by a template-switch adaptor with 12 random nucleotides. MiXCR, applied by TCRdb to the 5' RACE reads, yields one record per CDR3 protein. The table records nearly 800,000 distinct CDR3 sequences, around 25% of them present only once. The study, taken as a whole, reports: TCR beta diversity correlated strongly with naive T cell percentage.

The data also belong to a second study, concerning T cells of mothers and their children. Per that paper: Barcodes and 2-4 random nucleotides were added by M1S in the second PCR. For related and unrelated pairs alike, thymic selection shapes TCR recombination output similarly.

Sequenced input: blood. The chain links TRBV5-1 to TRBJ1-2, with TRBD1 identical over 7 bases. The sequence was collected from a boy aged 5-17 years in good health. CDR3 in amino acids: CASSRRTGPGDGYTF. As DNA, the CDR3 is TGCGCCAGCAGCCGAAGGACAGGCCCCGGGGATGGCTACACCTTC. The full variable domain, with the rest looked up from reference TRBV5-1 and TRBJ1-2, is KAGVTQTPRYLIKTRGQQVTLSCSPISGHRSVSWYQQTPGQGLQFLFEYFSETQRNKGNFPGRFSGRQFSNSRSEMNVSTLELGDSALYLCASSRRTGPGDGYTFGSGTRLTVV.